The 18 T cell receptor beta chains in this list originate from one sample, sequenced in a study of monozygotic twins with inflammatory bowel disease. TCRdb re-called the 5' RACE reads and gives one entry per CDR3 protein, without DNA. The listing records around 380,000 distinct CDR3 sequences. The sequencing input was blood. The receptors come from a human donor with ulcerative colitis or Crohn's disease, or a healthy co-twin of an affected twin (not recorded which).

The V gene is TRBV29-1, the J gene TRBJ2-7; TCRdb gives TRBD1 as the D gene, but with no DNA this cannot be confirmed. The CDR3 sequence is 17 residues long. Germline V gene sequence: CDR1 SQVTM, CDR2 ANQGSEA. The CDR3 protein is CSVEGGLGQDHSYEQYF.

The chain employs TRBV7-9 and TRBJ1-1. This CDR3 is built from 12 residues. The V gene's germline CDR1 is SEHNR and CDR2 FQNEAQ (reference sequence). Here the CDR3 reads CASSSLTREAFF. The complete variable domain, with remaining parts taken from reference TRBV7-9 and TRBJ1-1, reads DTGVSQNPRHKITKRGQNVTFRCDPISEHNRLYWYRQTLGQGPEFLTYFQNEAQLEKSRLLSDRFSAERPKGSFSTLEIQRTEQGDSAMYLCASSSLTREAFFGQGTRLTVV.

The genes are TRBV21-1 and TRBJ2-1; lacking DNA, the TRBD2 call made by TCRdb goes unchecked. TRBV21-1 is a known pseudogene. CDR3 length: 16 residues. CDR3 region: CASSKSSSGRAYEQFF.

The V and J genes are TRBV6-1 and TRBJ2-1. The CDR3 contains 16 residues. The germline V gene encodes CDR1 MNHNS and CDR2 SASEGT. CDR3: CASSETRRSSYNEQFF.

V is TRBV12-3 or TRBV12-4 and J is TRBJ2-7; TCRdb's D call of TRBD2 is untestable without DNA. This CDR3 comprises 12 residues. CDR3 residues: CASSLQGPEQYF.

This chain joins TRBV19 and TRBJ2-1; TCRdb names TRBD1, which stays unverified in the absence of DNA. The CDR3 runs 15 residues. CDR1 is LNHDA and CDR2 is SQIVND in the germline V gene (reference sequence). CDR3 in amino acids: CASSKDRDGGNEQFF.

The V call is TRBV6-2 or TRBV6-3, the J call TRBJ1-5. CDR3 size: 17 residues. CDR1 MNHEY and CDR2 SVGEGT come from the germline V gene. This chain's CDR3 is CASSSVSREANNQPQHF.

The gene calls are TRBV9 and TRBJ2-7; TCRdb gives TRBD2 as the D gene, but with no DNA this cannot be confirmed. Germline lookup yields CDR1 SGDLS and CDR2 YYNGEE. This CDR3 comprises 14 residues. The CDR3 is CASSVDGTNYEQYF.

The V and J genes are TRBV7-9 and TRBJ1-2. Germline V gives CDR1 SEHNR, CDR2 FQNEAQ (reference sequence). The CDR3 consists of 14 residues. This CDR3 is CASTERAGPYGYTF.

The rearrangement uses TRBV5-1 and TRBJ2-7; absent DNA, TCRdb's TRBD2 call cannot be checked. Looked up from germline, CDR1 is SGHRS and CDR2 is YFSETQ. The CDR3 contains 13 residues. CDR3 sequence reads: CASSPKTSYEQYF.

This chain links TRBV20-1 with TRBJ2-7; TCRdb indicates TRBD2, and absent DNA this call remains unverified. Germline assignment: CDR1 DFQATT and CDR2 SNEGSKA (reference sequence). The length of the CDR3 is 15 residues. Here the CDR3 reads CSARDRREVSYEQYF.

The chain recombines TRBV20-1 with TRBJ2-3; TCRdb's D call of TRBD1 is untestable without DNA. Germline V gene data show CDR1 as DFQATT and CDR2 as SNEGSKA (reference sequence). This CDR3 has 14 residues. The CDR3: CSGSGRDRWDTQYF.

V gene TRBV20-1 combines with J gene TRBJ2-3; TCRdb lists TRBD1, though no DNA is available to test this call. Germline V CDR1 and CDR2: DFQATT, SNEGSKA (reference sequence). This CDR3 has 14 amino acids. The CDR3 is CSRRDRSSTDTQYF.

The CDR3 spells CASSPRTSGSRDTQYF. V and J are TRBV11-2 and TRBJ2-3; TCRdb's assignment of TRBD2 cannot be checked, as there is no DNA. The V gene's germline CDR1 is SGHAT and CDR2 FQNNGV. The CDR3 totals 16 residues.

The J gene is TRBJ2-7, the V gene TRBV11-2; TCRdb gives TRBD2 as the D gene, but with no DNA this cannot be confirmed. The length of the CDR3 is 15 residues. From germline, CDR1 is SGHAT and CDR2 FQNNGV. CDR3 loop: CASSLVGASGGEQYF.

The rearrangement uses TRBV10-2 and TRBJ1-2. Looked up from germline, CDR1 is WSHSY and CDR2 is SAAADI. This CDR3 has 14 residues. CDR3 protein: CASSEDEITYGYTF.

The chain uses TRBV7-2 and TRBJ2-3; TCRdb outputs TRBD1, but without DNA this stays unchecked. There are 14 residues in the CDR3. Germline V gene data show CDR1 as SGHTA and CDR2 as FQGNSA. CDR3 sequence: CASSGRTGRDTQYF.

This rearrangement joins TRBV6-2 or TRBV6-3 to TRBJ1-5; the D call of TRBD1 rests on TCRdb alone, since no DNA is present to check it. Germline CDR1 and CDR2: MNHEY and SVGEGT. CDR3 size: 15 residues. The CDR3 sequence is CASSPDGSSNQPQHF.